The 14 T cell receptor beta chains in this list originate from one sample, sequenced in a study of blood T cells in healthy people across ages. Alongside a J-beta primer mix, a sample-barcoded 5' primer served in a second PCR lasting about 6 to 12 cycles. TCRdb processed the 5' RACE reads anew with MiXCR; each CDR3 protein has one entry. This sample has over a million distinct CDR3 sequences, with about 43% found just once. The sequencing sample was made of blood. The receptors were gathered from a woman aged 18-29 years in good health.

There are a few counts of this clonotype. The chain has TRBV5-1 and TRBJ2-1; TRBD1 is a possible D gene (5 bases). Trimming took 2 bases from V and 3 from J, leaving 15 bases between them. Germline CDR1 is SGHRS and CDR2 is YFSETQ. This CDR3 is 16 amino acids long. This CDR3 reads CASSLGHQSLYNEQFF. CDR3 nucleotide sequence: TGCGCCAGCAGCTTAGGACACCAAAGCCTCTACAATGAGCAGTTCTTC.

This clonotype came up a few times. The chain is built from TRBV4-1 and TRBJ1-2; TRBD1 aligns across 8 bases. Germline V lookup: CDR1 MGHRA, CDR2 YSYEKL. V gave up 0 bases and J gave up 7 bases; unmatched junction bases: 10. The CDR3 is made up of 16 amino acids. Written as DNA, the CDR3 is TGCGCCAGCAGCCAAGATAAGGTTCAGGGGGCCTTTGGCTACACCTTC. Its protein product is CASSQDKVQGAFGYTF.

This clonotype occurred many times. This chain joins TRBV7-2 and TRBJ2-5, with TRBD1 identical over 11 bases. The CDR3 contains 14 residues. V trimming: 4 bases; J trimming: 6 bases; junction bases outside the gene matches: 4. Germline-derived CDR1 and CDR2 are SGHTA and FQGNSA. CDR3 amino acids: CASSYGQGAKTQYF. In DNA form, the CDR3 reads TGTGCCAGCAGCTACGGACAGGGGGCGAAGACCCAGTACTTC. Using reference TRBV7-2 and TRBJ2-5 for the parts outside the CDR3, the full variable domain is GAGVSQSPSNKVTEKGKDVELRCDPISGHTALYWYRQSLGQGLEFLIYFQGNSAPDKSGLPSDRFSAERTGGSVSTLTIQRTQQEDSAVYLCASSYGQGAKTQYFGPGTRLLVL.

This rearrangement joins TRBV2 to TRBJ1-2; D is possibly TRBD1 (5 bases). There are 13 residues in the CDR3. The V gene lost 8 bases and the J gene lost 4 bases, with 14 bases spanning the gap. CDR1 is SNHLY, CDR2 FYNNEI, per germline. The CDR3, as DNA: TGTGCCAGCGGTGGACAAAAAGTCTATGGCTACACCTTC. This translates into CASGGQKVYGYTF.

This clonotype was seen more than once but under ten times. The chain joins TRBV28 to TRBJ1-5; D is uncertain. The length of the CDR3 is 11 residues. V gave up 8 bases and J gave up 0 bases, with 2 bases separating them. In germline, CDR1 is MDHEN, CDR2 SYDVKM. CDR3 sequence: CASHSNQPQHF. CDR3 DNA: TGTGCCAGCCATAGCAATCAGCCCCAGCATTTT.

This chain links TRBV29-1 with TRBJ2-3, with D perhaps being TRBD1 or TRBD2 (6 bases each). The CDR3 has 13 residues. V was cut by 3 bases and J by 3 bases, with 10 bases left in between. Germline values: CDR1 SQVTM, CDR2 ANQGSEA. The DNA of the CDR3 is TGCAGCGTTGACGGGGGACATACAGATACGCAGTATTTT. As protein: CSVDGGHTDTQYF.

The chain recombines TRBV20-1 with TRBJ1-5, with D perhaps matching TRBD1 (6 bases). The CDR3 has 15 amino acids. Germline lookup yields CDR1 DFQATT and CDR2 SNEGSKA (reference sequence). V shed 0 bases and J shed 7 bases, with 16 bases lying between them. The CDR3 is CSARETGGADQPQHF. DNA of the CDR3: TGCAGTGCTAGAGAGACGGGGGGCGCGGACCAGCCCCAGCATTTT.

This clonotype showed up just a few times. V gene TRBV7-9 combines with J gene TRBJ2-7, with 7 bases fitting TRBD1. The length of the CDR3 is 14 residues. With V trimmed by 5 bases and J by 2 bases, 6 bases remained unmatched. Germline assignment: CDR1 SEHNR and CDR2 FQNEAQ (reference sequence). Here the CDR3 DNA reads TGTGCCAGCAGCATAACGGACAGGACCTACGAGCAGTACTTC. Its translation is CASSITDRTYEQYF.

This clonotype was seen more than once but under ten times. Here the CDR3 reads CASSLVVGQVADNEQFF. The CDR3 nucleotides read TGTGCCAGCAGCTTAGTTGTGGGGCAAGTTGCGGACAATGAGCAGTTCTTC. The rearrangement uses TRBV7-9 and TRBJ2-1; weak D call: TRBD1 (5 bases). The CDR3 covers 17 residues. Germline lookup yields CDR1 SEHNR and CDR2 FQNEAQ (reference sequence). The V end lost 1 base, the J end lost 5 bases, and 18 bases lay between the germline ends.

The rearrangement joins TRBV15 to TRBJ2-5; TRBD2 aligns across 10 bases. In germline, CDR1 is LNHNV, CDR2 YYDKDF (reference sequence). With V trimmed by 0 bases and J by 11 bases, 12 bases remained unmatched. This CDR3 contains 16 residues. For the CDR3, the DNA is TGTGCCACCAGCAGAGATCGAGCGGGGGGGTTTAATGAGCAGTACTTC. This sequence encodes CATSRDRAGGFNEQYF. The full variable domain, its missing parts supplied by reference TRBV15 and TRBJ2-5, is DAMVIQNPRYQVTQFGKPVTLSCSQTLNHNVMYWYQQKSSQAPKLLFHYYDKDFNNEADTPDNFQSRRPNTSFCFLDIRSPGLGDTAMYLCATSRDRAGGFNEQYFGPGTRLLVL.

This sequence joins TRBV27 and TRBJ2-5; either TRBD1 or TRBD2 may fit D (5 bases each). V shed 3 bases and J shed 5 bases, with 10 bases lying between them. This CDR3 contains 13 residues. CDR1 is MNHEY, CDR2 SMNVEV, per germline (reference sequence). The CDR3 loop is CASSFLGDETQYF. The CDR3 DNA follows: TGTGCCAGCAGTTTTCTAGGGGACGAGACCCAGTACTTC.

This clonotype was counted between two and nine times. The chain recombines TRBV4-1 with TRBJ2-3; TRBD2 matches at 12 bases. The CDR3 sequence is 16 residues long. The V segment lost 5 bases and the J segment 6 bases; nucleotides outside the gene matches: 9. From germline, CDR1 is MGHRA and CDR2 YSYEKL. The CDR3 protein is CASSDQLAGGHDTQYF. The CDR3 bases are TGCGCCAGCAGCGACCAACTAGCGGGAGGTCATGATACGCAGTATTTT.

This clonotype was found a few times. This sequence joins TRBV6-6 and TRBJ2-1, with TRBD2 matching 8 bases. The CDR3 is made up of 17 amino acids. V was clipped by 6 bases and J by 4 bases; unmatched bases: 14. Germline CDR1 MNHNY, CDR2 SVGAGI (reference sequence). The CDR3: CASRVRRVAGGYNEQFF. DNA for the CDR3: TGTGCCAGCAGAGTGCGCAGGGTGGCGGGAGGTTACAATGAGCAGTTCTTC.

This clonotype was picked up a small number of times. The CDR3 here is CASSSLASYNEQFF. The CDR3 DNA reads as TGTGCCAGCAGCTCATTAGCGTCCTACAATGAGCAGTTCTTC. This sequence joins TRBV7-2 and TRBJ2-1, with D perhaps matching TRBD2 (5 bases). The CDR3 spans 14 residues. The germline V and J ends were trimmed by 4 bases and 1 base, with 8 bases remaining between them. Germline assignment: CDR1 SGHTA and CDR2 FQGNSA.